One and the same sample provided the 13 T cell receptor beta chains below, sequenced in a study of T cell responses to AZD1222 COVID-19 vaccine. Sequencing was performed with immunoSEQ multiplex PCR; in TCRdb, only in-frame clones are kept and a portion is missing. The sample carries about 56,000 clones, around 85% recorded once. The input for sequencing was peripheral blood, taken on day 0 of AZD1222 vaccination. The receptors originated from an adult in good health.

This chain joins TRBV7-9 and TRBJ2-7, with 9 bases that match TRBD1. This CDR3 is built from 15 residues. The germline gives CDR1 SEHNR, CDR2 FQNEAQ (reference sequence). Trimming cost V 5 bases and J 4 bases; bases outside gene matches: 9. The CDR3 sequence: CASSGRQGEGYEQYF. DNA for the CDR3: TGTGCCAGCAGCGGTAGACAGGGGGAGGGATACGAGCAGTACTTC. Complete variable domain (other parts from reference TRBV7-9 and TRBJ2-7): DTGVSQNPRHKITKRGQNVTFRCDPISEHNRLYWYRQTLGQGPEFLTYFQNEAQLEKSRLLSDRFSAERPKGSFSTLEIQRTEQGDSAMYLCASSGRQGEGYEQYFGPGTRLTVT.

This chain links TRBV11-3 with TRBJ2-3; TRBD2 might be the D (7 bases). This CDR3 is 15 amino acids long. With 3 bases removed from V and 2 bases from J, the gap between germline ends came to 12 bases. Germline-derived CDR1 and CDR2 are SGHNT and YENEEA. The CDR3 reads CASSLGGHFTDTQYF. CDR3 sequence (DNA): TGTGCCAGCAGCTTGGGGGGGCACTTCACAGATACGCAGTATTTT. The full variable domain, with the rest looked up from reference TRBV11-3 and TRBJ2-3, is EAGVVQSPRYKIIEKKQPVAFWCNPISGHNTLYWYLQNLGQGPELLIRYENEEAVDDSQLPKDRFSAERLKGVDSTLKIQPAELGDSAVYLCASSLGGHFTDTQYFGPGTRLTVL.

This chain connects TRBV12-3 or TRBV12-4 to TRBJ2-7; 10 bases align to TRBD1. This CDR3 contains 13 residues. Unmatched junction bases numbered 4, after V lost 6 bases and J lost 5 bases. As DNA, the CDR3 is TGTGCCAGCAGAAGACAGGGGGCACACGAGCAGTACTTC. Its protein product is CASRRQGAHEQYF.

The V and J genes are TRBV2 and TRBJ2-3, with TRBD2 identical over 8 bases. Germline CDR1 reads SNHLY; CDR2 reads FYNNEI. V dropped 2 bases and J dropped 0; count of bases not matched to a gene: 4. This CDR3 is built from 16 residues. CDR3 amino acids: CASSELASGSTDTQYF. The CDR3 nucleotides read TGTGCCAGCAGTGAATTAGCTAGCGGGAGCACAGATACGCAGTATTTT.

V usage is TRBV7-8 and J usage is TRBJ2-4, with D hard to call. The CDR3 consists of 13 residues. Germline CDR1 and CDR2: SGHVS and FQNEAQ. With 2 bases removed from V and 6 bases from J, the gap between germline ends came to 8 bases. CDR3 sequence reads: CASSLTESNIQYF. CDR3 nucleotide sequence: TGTGCCAGCAGCTTAACCGAGTCAAACATTCAGTACTTC.

This clone was found once. The chain couples TRBV5-4 to TRBJ1-2; D is perhaps TRBD1 (5 bases). The germline gives CDR1 SGHNT, CDR2 YYREEE (reference sequence). The V and J ends lost 0 bases and 3 bases respectively, with 9 bases between them. The CDR3 length is 14 residues. The CDR3 is CASSLDRNHYGYTF. The CDR3 DNA is TGTGCCAGCAGCTTGGACAGGAATCACTATGGCTACACCTTC. The full variable domain, in which reference TRBV5-4 and TRBJ1-2 provide the parts outside the CDR3, is ETGVTQSPTHLIKTRGQQVTLRCSSQSGHNTVSWYQQALGQGPQFIFQYYREEENGRGNFPPRFSGLQFPNYSSELNVNALELDDSALYLCASSLDRNHYGYTFGSGTRLTVV.

The chain has TRBV18 and TRBJ1-3, with D unclear. The CDR3 runs 16 residues. The V end was cut by 3 bases, the J end by 1 base, with 13 bases between. The V gene's germline CDR1 is KGHSH and CDR2 LQKENI. The CDR3 loop is CASSPKGSNSGNTIYF. In DNA form, the CDR3 reads TGTGCCAGCTCACCCAAGGGCTCGAATTCTGGAAACACCATATATTTT.

This sequence joins TRBV2 and TRBJ2-2, with TRBD2 identical over 11 bases. Per germline, CDR1 SNHLY and CDR2 FYNNEI. With 8 bases clipped from V and 0 bases from J, the junction kept 11 bases outside the gene matches. The CDR3 is 18 residues long. The CDR3 here is CASHVAGGRDSNTGELFF. DNA of the CDR3: TGTGCCAGCCACGTAGCGGGGGGGCGTGATTCGAACACCGGGGAGCTGTTTTTT.

This chain uses TRBV10-2 with TRBJ2-6; 9 bases align to TRBD1. Trimming cost V 6 bases and J 2 bases; bases outside gene matches: 5. Germline-derived CDR1 and CDR2 are WSHSY and SAAADI. The CDR3 has 16 amino acids. Here the CDR3 reads CASRQTGGAGANVLTF. CDR3 DNA: TGCGCCAGCAGGCAAACAGGGGGCGCTGGGGCCAACGTCCTGACTTTC.

This sequence joins TRBV5-1 and TRBJ1-1; D might be TRBD1 (5 bases). V lost 4 bases and J lost 7, with 14 bases in between. This CDR3 contains 13 residues. Germline V CDR1 and CDR2: SGHRS, YFSETQ. The CDR3 sequence: CASSALGDSEAFF. Here the CDR3 DNA reads TGCGCCAGCAGCGCCCTGGGTGACAGTGAAGCTTTCTTT.

The gene calls are TRBV11-2 and TRBJ1-2; D not resolved. This CDR3 contains 14 residues. Germline loops: CDR1 SGHAT, CDR2 FQNNGV. Trimming took off 3 bases at V and 6 bases at J, with 14 bases between the two ends. CDR3 nucleotides: TGTGCCAGCAGCTTTTCGGACGGGTTTGATGGCTACACCTTC. Translated: CASSFSDGFDGYTF.

The chain is built from TRBV9 and TRBJ2-7; D is ambiguous. The ends were cut back, 5 bases at V and 1 base at J, with 19 bases in the middle. CDR1 is SGDLS and CDR2 is YYNGEE in the germline V gene. The CDR3 loop spans 16 amino acids. CDR3 sequence reads: CASRPTLRSLSYEQYF. The CDR3 DNA reads as TGTGCCAGCAGACCAACCCTACGATCCCTTTCCTACGAGCAGTACTTC.

The chain carries TRBV5-1 and TRBJ1-1, with a weak D call TRBD1 (6 bases). The V end was cut by 2 bases, the J end by 0 bases, with 14 bases between. CDR1 is SGHRS and CDR2 is YFSETQ in the germline V gene. This CDR3 contains 16 residues. The chain's CDR3 is CASSFEPDRMNTEAFF. In DNA form, the CDR3 reads TGCGCCAGCAGCTTCGAACCGGACAGAATGAACACTGAAGCTTTCTTT.